The 14 T cell receptor beta chains below were found in one sample sequenced in a study of PD-1 blockade in classical Hodgkin lymphoma. Each patient's relapse followed autologous stem cell transplantation, and brentuximab vedotin exposure varied. TCRdb's table, derived via immunoSEQ multiplex PCR, lists solely in-frame clones and lacks some. The sample shows roughly 100,000 clones, around nine tenths of them seen only once. The sequences come from peripheral blood mononuclear cells (PBMCs), collected before the second cycle of nivolumab. Every receptor here comes from a human donor with classical Hodgkin lymphoma.

The chain combines TRBV29-1 with TRBJ1-6; D is undetermined. Germline V gives CDR1 SQVTM, CDR2 ANQGSEA. The CDR3 is 15 amino acids. V lost 6 bases and J lost 0, with 12 bases in between. This CDR3 reads CSVADSSSYNSPLHF. In nucleotides, the CDR3 is TGCAGCGTCGCCGACTCCAGCTCCTATAATTCACCCCTCCACTTT. The variable domain in full, completed from reference TRBV29-1 and TRBJ1-6, reads SAVISQKPSRDICQRGTSLTIQCQVDSQVTMMFWYRQQPGQSLTLIATANQGSEATYESGFVIDKFPISRPNLTFSTLTVSNMSPEDSSIYLCSVADSSSYNSPLHFGNGTRLTVT.

CDR3 coding DNA: TGCAGCGTTGACTCTGGCAGGGAGATAAACAATGAGCAGTTCTTC. Its protein is CSVDSGREINNEQFF. The chain is built from TRBV29-1 and TRBJ2-1; D may match TRBD1 or TRBD2 (5 bases each). The germline gives CDR1 SQVTM, CDR2 ANQGSEA. CDR3 size: 15 residues. The ends were cut back, 3 bases at V and 5 bases at J, with 17 bases in the middle.

The chain links TRBV27 to TRBJ2-5, with 8 bases identical to TRBD1. The V gene's germline CDR1 is MNHEY and CDR2 SMNVEV (reference sequence). CDR3 length: 15 residues. The V and J ends lost 3 bases and 5 bases, in that order; junction bases with no gene match: 8. CDR3 sequence: CASSFKPQGGETQYF. CDR3 DNA: TGTGCCAGCAGTTTTAAACCACAGGGGGGCGAGACCCAGTACTTC.

The V gene is TRBV29-1, the J gene TRBJ1-2, with D perhaps matching TRBD1 (6 bases). Looked up from germline, CDR1 is SQVTM and CDR2 is ANQGSEA. This CDR3 is built from 13 residues. Trimming took 7 bases from V and 0 from J, leaving 12 bases between them. CDR3 coding DNA: TGCAGCGCAATGGACAGAGCTAACTATGGCTACACCTTC. The encoded protein is CSAMDRANYGYTF.

This clone was seen a few times. The same CDR3 is also encoded by other DNA sequences in this sample. The chain recombines TRBV6-5 with TRBJ1-2, with unresolved D. The V and J ends lost 1 base and 4 bases respectively, with 7 bases between them. Germline V gives CDR1 MNHEY, CDR2 SVGAGI. This CDR3 is built from 13 residues. For the CDR3, the DNA is TGTGCCAGCAGTTACTTCGGCCCCTATGGCTACACCTTC. It yields the protein CASSYFGPYGYTF.

This chain links TRBV18 with TRBJ2-7; 8 bases align to TRBD1. CDR1 and CDR2 (germline): KGHSH, LQKENI. The trim removed 4 bases at V and 0 bases at J, leaving 8 bases unmatched. The CDR3 runs to 16 residues. The CDR3 nucleotides read TGTGCCAGCTCACGGGACAGGTACAGAACCTCCTACGAGCAGTACTTC. It encodes CASSRDRYRTSYEQYF.

The rearrangement joins TRBV10-2 to TRBJ2-7; D remains ambiguous. CDR1 WSHSY and CDR2 SAAADI come from the germline V gene. The ends were cut back, 7 bases at V and 2 bases at J, with 6 bases in the middle. This CDR3 spans 11 amino acids. The CDR3 region has the DNA TGCGCCAGCATGGTCACCTACGAGCAGTACTTC. Its protein is CASMVTYEQYF.

The V and J genes are TRBV6-5 and TRBJ1-5, with D perhaps TRBD1 (6 bases). The CDR3 length is 14 residues. V lost 4 bases and J lost 7, with 14 bases in between. Germline V CDR1 and CDR2: MNHEY, SVGAGI. The CDR3 nucleotides read TGTGCCAGCAGTTGGGGGGCTAGGAGGCAGCCCCAGCATTTT. Translated: CASSWGARRQPQHF.

This chain links TRBV6-5 with TRBJ1-5; D is perhaps TRBD1 (5 bases). Germline CDR1 and CDR2: MNHEY and SVGAGI. Deletions cut 6 bases from V and 1 base from J, with 10 bases between. The CDR3 runs 14 residues. The CDR3, as DNA: TGTGCCAGCAGCAATAGGGGAAGCAATCAGCCCCAGCATTTT. Encoded protein: CASSNRGSNQPQHF.

The chain couples TRBV6-6 to TRBJ1-6; D remains unclear. CDR1 MNHNY and CDR2 SVGAGI come from the germline V gene (reference sequence). The V end lost 2 bases, the J end lost 10 bases, and 18 bases lay between the germline ends. The CDR3 has 16 amino acids. The CDR3 DNA sequence: TGTGCCAGCAGTTACGCGAGGGAAGGATTAGGGTCACCCCTCCACTTT. Amino acids: CASSYAREGLGSPLHF.

This chain links TRBV9 with TRBJ2-7; 8 nucleotides align to TRBD2. From germline, CDR1 is SGDLS and CDR2 YYNGEE. J lost 4 bases, V lost 4 bases, and 13 bases had no gene match. The CDR3 runs 16 residues. In DNA, the CDR3 is TGTGCCAGCAGCCCCGTCGGGGGGACTAGGCTGTACGAGCAGTACTTC. As protein: CASSPVGGTRLYEQYF.

The chain is built from TRBV6-1 and TRBJ2-3; TRBD2 agrees at 8 bases. Trimming took 6 bases from V and 2 from J; bases not matched to a gene: 7. The CDR3 is made up of 15 amino acids. CDR1 MNHNS and CDR2 SASEGT come from the germline V gene. CDR3 residues: CASRGRRGVTDTQYF. CDR3 DNA: TGTGCCAGCAGGGGTCGGCGGGGGGTCACAGATACGCAGTATTTT.

This rearrangement joins TRBV30 to TRBJ1-6, with 7 nucleotides matching TRBD1. In germline, CDR1 is GTSNPN, CDR2 SVGIG (reference sequence). J lost 10 bases, V lost 5 bases, and 17 bases had no gene match. The CDR3 covers 16 residues. The CDR3 region is CAWLKGAGASGSPLHF. CDR3 DNA sequence: TGTGCCTGGTTAAAGGGGGCAGGAGCCTCGGGATCACCCCTCCACTTT.

This rearrangement joins TRBV6-6 to TRBJ2-2; D is unclear. V was trimmed by 6 bases and J by 6 bases, leaving 8 bases between them. This CDR3 has 12 amino acids. Germline CDR1 is MNHNY and CDR2 is SVGAGI (reference sequence). CDR3 protein: CASSNSAGELFF. The CDR3 coding sequence is TGTGCCAGCAGCAATAGTGCCGGGGAGCTGTTTTTT.